The rows below give T cell receptor beta chains drawn from one sample of a study of control samples from healthy donors and cancer patients. Produced via immunoSEQ multiplex PCR; TCRdb's table is partial and in-frame only. The sample lists roughly 50,000 clones; 95% to 96% were seen once. The sample comprised blood. Source of these receptors: a woman aged 25 to 45 in good health. CDR3s include the opening cysteine and the closing phenylalanine or tryptophan. The D gene is left open where the match is weak. Not all rows give a size; the values are once, few, many and, for expanded clones, a class.

V	D	J	size	CDR3	DNA
TRBV2	NA	TRBJ2-2	NA	CASTQELTNTGELFF	TGTGCCAGCACCCAAGAACTAACAAACACCGGGGAGCTGTTTTTT
TRBV10-1	NA	TRBJ2-1	NA	CASSVVRGGEQFF	TGCGCCAGCAGTGTTGTTAGGGGGGGTGAGCAGTTCTTC
TRBV6-1	TRBD1	TRBJ1-1	NA	CASSEGTGAPTEAFF	TGTGCCAGCAGCGAAGGGACAGGGGCGCCCACTGAAGCTTTCTTT
TRBV28	NA	TRBJ1-4	NA	CASAGATATNEKLFF	TGTGCCAGCGCCGGGGCCACGGCAACTAATGAAAAACTGTTTTTT
TRBV28	NA	TRBJ2-7	NA	CASSLLQGGYEQYF	TGTGCCAGCAGTTTATTACAGGGAGGGTACGAGCAGTACTTC
TRBV5-1	NA	TRBJ1-5	once	CASSLEENQPQHF	TGCGCCAGCAGCTTGGAAGAGAATCAGCCCCAGCATTTT
TRBV7-7	TRBD2	TRBJ2-1	NA	CASSPGLAGGNEQFF	TGTGCTAGCAGCCCCGGACTAGCGGGAGGGAATGAGCAGTTCTTC
TRBV4-1	TRBD2	TRBJ2-7	NA	CASSQERAGEVYF	TGCGCCAGCAGCCAAGAACGAGCGGGAGAGGTGTACTTC
TRBV21-1	NA	TRBJ2-3	NA	CASSKSTAGEGGRVTCTDTQYF	TGTGCCAGCAGCAAAAGCACGGCCGGGGAAGGGGGTCGGGTGACCTGCACAGATACGCAGTATTTT
TRBV5-1	TRBD1	TRBJ1-1	NA	CASSDYRGANTEAFF	TGCGCCAGCAGCGATTACAGGGGGGCAAACACTGAAGCTTTCTTT
TRBV5-1	NA	TRBJ2-3	NA	CASSLGQYTDTQYF	TGCGCCAGCAGCTTGGGACAGTACACAGATACGCAGTATTTT
TRBV19	NA	TRBJ2-1	NA	CASSIVRQRNEQFF	TGTGCCAGTAGTATAGTTCGGCAACGCAATGAGCAGTTCTTC
TRBV30	NA	TRBJ1-2	once	CAWGGQPANYGYTF	TGTGCCTGGGGGGGACAACCAGCTAACTATGGCTACACCTTC
TRBV28	TRBD1	TRBJ1-1	NA	CASSLGQGTPGTEAFF	TGTGCCAGCAGTTTGGGACAGGGAACCCCCGGCACTGAAGCTTTCTTT
TRBV4-1	TRBD1	TRBJ1-2	NA	CASSQDRGQGGYTF	TGCGCCAGCAGCCAAGACAGGGGGCAGGGTGGCTACACCTTC
TRBV9	NA	TRBJ2-5	NA	CASSAGLGTQYF	TGTGCCAGCAGCGCCGGTTTGGGGACCCAGTACTTC
TRBV7-9	NA	TRBJ2-7	NA	CASSTGESYEQYF	TGTGCCAGCAGCACGGGTGAGTCCTACGAGCAGTACTTC
TRBV2	NA	TRBJ2-7	NA	CASTRGGVDYEQYF	TGTGCCAGCACCCGAGGGGGGGTAGACTACGAGCAGTACTTC
TRBV28	NA	TRBJ2-6	NA	CASTEGGSGANVLTF	TGTGCCAGCACCGAAGGAGGCTCTGGGGCCAACGTCCTGACTTTC
TRBV10-2	TRBD1	TRBJ2-6	NA	CASSDQGALSGANVLTF	TGCGCCAGCAGTGATCAGGGGGCCTTGAGTGGGGCCAACGTCCTGACTTTC
TRBV19	TRBD1	TRBJ1-5	NA	CASSIARTGVGQPQHF	TGTGCCAGTAGTATAGCGCGGACAGGTGTCGGTCAGCCCCAGCATTTT
TRBV28	TRBD1	TRBJ1-5	once	CASSLWQGAGNQPQHF	TGTGCCAGCAGTTTATGGCAGGGGGCGGGGAATCAGCCCCAGCATTTT
TRBV10-3	NA	TRBJ1-2	NA	CAISDPDKGSIYGYTF	TGTGCCATCAGTGACCCTGACAAAGGATCTATCTATGGCTACACCTTC
TRBV3-1/TRBV3-2	NA	TRBJ1-2	NA	CASSRRGEGYTF	TGTGCCAGCAGCCGACGGGGCGAAGGCTACACCTTC
TRBV5-6	TRBD1	TRBJ1-2	NA	CASRDRGHYGYTF	TGTGCCAGCAGGGACAGGGGGCACTATGGCTACACCTTC
TRBV6-5	TRBD1	TRBJ2-5	NA	CASSPTGGEETQYF	TGTGCCAGCAGTCCCACAGGGGGCGAGGAGACCCAGTACTTC
TRBV21-1	NA	TRBJ1-1	NA	CASSKQSQVVAFF	TGTGCCAGCAGCAAACAGTCGCAAGTAGTAGCTTTCTTT
TRBV27	NA	TRBJ2-2	NA	CASSSGSRNTGELFF	TGTGCCAGCAGTTCGGGTAGCCGGAACACCGGGGAGCTGTTTTTT
TRBV6-5	NA	TRBJ1-1	NA	CASPEGDRRNTEAFF	TGTGCCAGCCCCGAGGGGGACCGTCGGAACACTGAAGCTTTCTTT
TRBV6-1	NA	TRBJ1-1	medium-sized	CASSDSLEGGTEAFF	TGTGCCAGCAGTGATTCCCTAGAGGGGGGCACTGAAGCTTTCTTT
TRBV19	TRBD2	TRBJ2-3	NA	CASSIMAPASGSPDTQYF	TGTGCCAGTAGTATAATGGCCCCCGCTAGCGGGAGTCCAGATACGCAGTATTTT
TRBV6-6	TRBD2	TRBJ2-3	NA	CASSWGGDTQYF	TGTGCCAGCAGCTGGGGGGGGGATACGCAGTATTTT
TRBV23-1	NA	TRBJ2-4	once	CASGKALLAKNIQYF	TGCGCCAGCGGGAAGGCGCTACTAGCCAAAAACATTCAGTACTTC
TRBV19	NA	TRBJ2-6	NA	CASSTGEDRFSGANVLTF	TGTGCCAGTAGTACTGGGGAGGACAGGTTCTCTGGGGCCAACGTCCTGACTTTC
TRBV7-2	TRBD2	TRBJ2-1	NA	CASSLEPSGNEQFF	TGTGCCAGCAGCTTAGAGCCTAGCGGGAATGAGCAGTTCTTC
TRBV19	TRBD1	TRBJ1-1	NA	CASSNPIPQGAGITEAFF	TGTGCCAGTAGTAACCCCATCCCACAGGGGGCGGGGATCACTGAAGCTTTCTTT
TRBV28	NA	TRBJ1-6	NA	CASSPRDGYISPLHF	TGTGCCAGCAGTCCTCGGGACGGCTACATTTCACCCCTCCACTTT
TRBV3-1/TRBV3-2	NA	TRBJ2-7	NA	CASSQDPLREQYF	TGTGCCAGCAGCCAAGATCCCCTCCGCGAGCAGTACTTC
TRBV19	TRBD2	TRBJ2-1	NA	CASRKREAHNEQFF	TGTGCCAGTAGGAAGCGGGAGGCTCACAATGAGCAGTTCTTC
TRBV27	NA	TRBJ2-1	NA	CASRPGDNEQFF	TGTGCCAGCAGGCCCGGAGACAATGAGCAGTTCTTC
TRBV4-2	TRBD2	TRBJ2-1	NA	CASSQEASGSSYNEQFF	TGTGCCAGCAGCCAAGAAGCTAGCGGAAGCTCCTACAATGAGCAGTTCTTC
TRBV4-2	NA	TRBJ2-2	NA	CASSQGASANTGELFF	TGTGCCAGCAGCCAGGGGGCGAGTGCGAACACCGGGGAGCTGTTTTTT
TRBV11-2	NA	TRBJ1-2	NA	CASSFDVSNYGYTF	TGTGCCAGCAGCTTCGATGTCTCTAACTATGGCTACACCTTC
TRBV5-1	NA	TRBJ1-3	NA	CASSLTGGNTIYF	TGCGCCAGCAGCCTGACAGGTGGAAACACCATATATTTT
TRBV5-1	NA	TRBJ2-7	NA	CASSPRGPGDYEQYF	TGCGCCAGCAGCCCCCGTGGCCCCGGGGACTACGAGCAGTACTTC
TRBV19	TRBD2	TRBJ2-4	once	CASSILREGKNIQYF	TGTGCCAGTAGTATCCTCCGGGAGGGCAAAAACATTCAGTACTTC
TRBV7-9	TRBD1	TRBJ1-4	once	CASSLAGGLEKLFF	TGTGCCAGCAGCTTGGCAGGGGGGTTGGAAAAACTGTTTTTT
TRBV27	NA	TRBJ1-4	NA	CASTAGATNEKLFF	TGTGCCAGCACCGCAGGAGCAACTAATGAAAAACTGTTTTTT
TRBV15	NA	TRBJ2-1	once	CATSRGDLNEQFF	TGTGCCACCAGCAGAGGGGACCTAAATGAGCAGTTCTTC
TRBV7-9	NA	TRBJ1-1	NA	CASSVSPEMNTEAFF	TGTGCCAGCAGCGTATCGCCAGAGATGAACACTGAAGCTTTCTTT
TRBV5-1	TRBD1	TRBJ1-2	NA	CASSLRDRGRDGYTF	TGCGCCAGCAGCCTCCGGGACAGGGGTCGGGATGGCTACACCTTC
TRBV28	NA	TRBJ1-1	NA	CASREGAMNTEAFF	TGTGCCAGCAGGGAGGGAGCAATGAACACTGAAGCTTTCTTT
TRBV2	TRBD2	TRBJ2-3	NA	CASSWTSGADTQYF	TGTGCCAGCAGCTGGACTAGCGGGGCAGATACGCAGTATTTT
TRBV2	NA	TRBJ1-3	NA	CASFGRSSGNTIYF	TGTGCCAGCTTTGGACGGAGCTCTGGAAACACCATATATTTT
TRBV28	TRBD1	TRBJ1-2	NA	CASSDRGTAYGYTF	TGTGCCAGCAGTGATCGTGGGACAGCCTATGGCTACACCTTC
TRBV5-6	TRBD1	TRBJ2-7	once	CASSGTGTEEKILVYEQYF	TGTGCCAGCAGCGGGACCGGGACAGAGGAAAAAATTTTGGTCTACGAGCAGTACTTC
TRBV19	TRBD1	TRBJ2-7	NA	CASSPGQGGNYEQYF	TGTGCCAGTAGTCCCGGACAGGGGGGAAACTACGAGCAGTACTTC